This T cell receptor (beta chain) is drawn from a study of CD8 T cells in Susac syndrome (dated by TCRdb to the late 2010s). Turning to the overall study: Of the Susac syndrome patients who were sequenced, under 10 were in clinical remission while more than five had clinically active disease. At blood withdrawal, Susac syndrome patients were therapy-naive, treated with corticosteroids (with IVIg additionally given to some), or treated with IVIg alone. The study used repertoire sequencing to test whether antigen drove CD8+ T cell activation and differentiation in Susac syndrome. The study at large found these results: The TCR sequencing and HLA analysis was acknowledged to have included a relatively small number of individuals. The CD4+ T cell repertoire of patients with Susac syndrome showed no detectable clonal expansion.

RNA was extracted using the RNeasy kit, and roughly 0.5 to 1 ug of the RNA was reverse transcribed with random hexamers. TCR beta CDR3 regions were amplified with the immunoSEQ multiplex PCR assay covering 54 Vbeta and 13 Jbeta segments. PCR amplification bias was corrected using a synthetic template baseline for primer optimization and computational correction. Processing in the source paper ran as follows. Only productive sequences were kept, with reads annotated to V, D and J genes according to IMGT and analyzed in immunoSEQ Analyzer. Clonality was computed as one minus Shannon entropy normalized by log2 of the number of productive unique sequences. Public and private clones were assessed among the 100 most prevalent clones of each patient and control. Susac-specific clones were defined as absent from healthy and MS cohorts, around 980 published viral clones and other ImmuneACCESS disease sequences. Starting from the raw public reads, TCRdb applied fastp trimming at Q25, assembled clones with MiXCR and retained in-frame beta chains. When rows share a CDR3 protein, they turn into one entry using the most common DNA and genes. The V and J calls here are based on TCRdb, not the publication. The sample table lists some 180,000 distinct CDR3 sequences, roughly 90% of them with a count of one. The top ten clones comprise 0.087% of the sample.

High-throughput TCR beta sequencing profiled peripheral blood CD8+ and CD4+ T cells from healthy donors, Susac syndrome patients and multiple sclerosis patients. The Susac syndrome patients fulfilled recently defined diagnostic criteria for either definite or probable disease. CD8+ TEMRA cells were enriched by FACS, while bulk CD8+ and CD4+ T cells were purified by magnetic negative isolation. Blood was collected in EDTA tubes and processed within 24 hours, with PBMCs isolated through density gradient centrifugation. PBMCs destined for TCR sequencing were cryopreserved in liquid nitrogen and later thawed in a 37 °C water bath. A purity of at least 90% was achieved for sorted or isolated CD4+, CD8+ and CD8+ TEMRA cells. As to this clonotype: This clone's antigen is unknown. No base-level quality is on record; no much larger clone is a single base apart.

V drops 5 bases and J drops 8 bases, leaving 15 bases in between. The CDR3 holds 12 amino acids from the cysteine to the phenylalanine. This entry keeps only the CDR3 DNA: 36 bases, framed from base 1. The germline V gene (reference sequence) sets CDR1 to GTSNPN and CDR2 to SVGIG. The TCR originated in a human donor with Susac syndrome. The chain was built from TRBV30 and TRBJ1-2; perhaps TRBD1 is the D gene, with 6 bases matching. The source material was CD4+ T cells from PBMCs. In nucleotide form, the sequence is TGTGCCTGGCAACAGGGCTATGGCGGCTACACCTTC. It encodes CAWQQGYGGYTF.